This T cell receptor beta chain originates from a study of cytomegalovirus exposure and HLA in healthy donors. Study-wide context: The same platform was used for the 110 or so validation repertoires and the approximately 670 first-cohort repertoires, a later analysis reported.

Study outcomes and limitations: High sensitivity and specificity were reportedly achieved when the classifier diagnosed cytomegalovirus status. Most observed TCR sequences were rare, whereas some public TCRs were detected in many donors. In vitro, three CMV-associated chains proved specific for CMV antigens.

Here immunoSEQ multiplex PCR was the method, and the copy in TCRdb shows in-frame clones only, minus some. The data show approximately 140,000 clones, with around 88% seen just once and 7% to 9% held by the top ten. This clone was observed once. The antigen remains undetermined. The sequencing input was PBMCs. The sequence derives from a woman between 18 and 29 years old in good health and CMV-seropositive.

In nucleotides, the CDR3 is TGTGCCTGGAGTCGGTGGGAGTCCGGCTACACCTTC. Translation gives CAWSRWESGYTF. V is TRBV30 and J is TRBJ1-2; D is uncertain. CDR1 and CDR2 from the germline V gene are GTSNPN and SVGIG (reference sequence). V shed 2 bases and J shed 8 bases, with 12 bases lying between them. The CDR3 spans 12 residues.